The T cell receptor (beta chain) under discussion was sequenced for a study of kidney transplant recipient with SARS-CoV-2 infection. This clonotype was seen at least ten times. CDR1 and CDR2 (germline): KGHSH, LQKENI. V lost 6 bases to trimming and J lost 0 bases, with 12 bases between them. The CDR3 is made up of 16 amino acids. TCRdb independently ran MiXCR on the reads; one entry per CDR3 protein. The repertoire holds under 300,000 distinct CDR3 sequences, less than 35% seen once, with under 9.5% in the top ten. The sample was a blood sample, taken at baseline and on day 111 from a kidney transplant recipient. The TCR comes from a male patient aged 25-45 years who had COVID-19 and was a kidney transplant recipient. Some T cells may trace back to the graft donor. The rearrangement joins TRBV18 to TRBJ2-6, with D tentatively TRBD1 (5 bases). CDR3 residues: CASSTGILSGANVLTF. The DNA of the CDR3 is TGTGCCAGCTCCACAGGAATACTCTCTGGGGCCAACGTCCTGACTTTC.